The entry that follows covers one TCR beta chain sequence. The length of the CDR3 is 11 residues. This record comes from a study of cytomegalovirus exposure and HLA in healthy donors. PCR amplification relied on 60 Vbeta primers (plus 13 Jbeta primers). Produced via immunoSEQ multiplex PCR; TCRdb's table is partial and in-frame only. Of about 150,000 clones in the sample, around 81% were seen once. V is TRBV21-1 and J is TRBJ1-5. TRBV21-1 is an annotated pseudogene. Sequenced: PBMCs. This receptor was identified in a man in his forties in good health and CMV-seronegative. The CDR3 here is CGGQLNQPQHF. CDR3 coding DNA: TGTGGAGGGCAGCTCAATCAGCCCCAGCATTTT.